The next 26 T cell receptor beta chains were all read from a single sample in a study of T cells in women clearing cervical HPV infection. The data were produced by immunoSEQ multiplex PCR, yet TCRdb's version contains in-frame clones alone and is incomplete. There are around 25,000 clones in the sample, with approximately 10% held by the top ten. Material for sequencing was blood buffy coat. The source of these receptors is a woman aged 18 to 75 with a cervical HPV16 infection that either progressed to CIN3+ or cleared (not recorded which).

The part of the CDR3 DNA that was read is TGTGCCAGCAGCTTAGTCGGGGAAGGTTCACCC. The encoded protein is CASSLVGEGSP. The CDR3 in full is CASSLVGEGSPLHF. This chain links TRBV7-6 with TRBJ1-6; D gene ambiguous. The read finishes 3 residues shy of the CDR3 end, and the germline J gene is used to complete it. V lost 1 base to trimming and J lost 9 bases, with 10 bases between them. Germline-derived CDR1 and CDR2 are SGHVS and FNYEAQ. This CDR3 has 14 amino acids.

CDR3 DNA, as far as it was read: TGTGCCAGCAGTGTATCCGGTAGCGGGACAGGG. Translated: CASSVSGSGTG. The full CDR3 sequence reads CASSVSGSGTGIYF. The chain is built from TRBV2 and TRBJ1-3; 9 nucleotides align to TRBD1. The CDR3 goes on 3 residues after the read ends, and that part is filled in from the germline J gene. CDR1 is SNHLY and CDR2 is FYNNEI in the germline V gene. CDR3 length equals 14 residues. The whole variable domain, remainder taken from reference TRBV2 and TRBJ1-3, is EPEVTQTPSHQVTQMGQEVILRCVPISNHLYFYWYRQILGQKVEFLVSFYNNEISEKSEIFDDQFSVERPDGSNFTLKIRSTKLEDSAMYFCASSVSGSGTGIYFGEGSWLTVV.

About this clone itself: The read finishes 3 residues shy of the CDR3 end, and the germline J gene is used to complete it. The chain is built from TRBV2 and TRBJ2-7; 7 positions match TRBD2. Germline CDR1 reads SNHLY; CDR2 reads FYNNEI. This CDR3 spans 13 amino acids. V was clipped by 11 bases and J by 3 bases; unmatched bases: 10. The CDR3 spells CASSGGRGYEQYF. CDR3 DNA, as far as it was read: TGTGCCTCATCGGGCGGGAGAGGCTACGAG.

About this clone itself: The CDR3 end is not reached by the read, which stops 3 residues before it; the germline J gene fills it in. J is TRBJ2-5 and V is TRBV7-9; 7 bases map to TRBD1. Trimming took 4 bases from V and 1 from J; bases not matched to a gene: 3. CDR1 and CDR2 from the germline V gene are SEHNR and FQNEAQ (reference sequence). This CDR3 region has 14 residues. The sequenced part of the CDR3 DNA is TGTGCCAGCAGCTGGTCAGGGGGCCAAGAGACC. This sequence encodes CASSWSGGQET. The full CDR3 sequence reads CASSWSGGQETQYF.

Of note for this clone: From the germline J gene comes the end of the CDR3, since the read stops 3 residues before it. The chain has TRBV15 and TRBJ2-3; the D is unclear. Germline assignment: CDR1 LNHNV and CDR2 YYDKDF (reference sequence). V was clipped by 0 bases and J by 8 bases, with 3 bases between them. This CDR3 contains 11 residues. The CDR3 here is CATSRDLTQYF. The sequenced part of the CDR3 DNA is TGTGCCACCAGCAGAGATCTTACG.

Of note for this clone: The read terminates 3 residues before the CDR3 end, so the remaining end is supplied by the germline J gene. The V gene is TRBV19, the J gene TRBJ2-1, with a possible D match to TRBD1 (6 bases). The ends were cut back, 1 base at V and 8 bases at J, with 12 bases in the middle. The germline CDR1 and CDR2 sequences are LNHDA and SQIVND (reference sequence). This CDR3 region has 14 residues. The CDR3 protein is CASSIGRGGDEQFF. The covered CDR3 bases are TGTGCCAGTAGTATAGGCAGGGGTGGAGATGAG.

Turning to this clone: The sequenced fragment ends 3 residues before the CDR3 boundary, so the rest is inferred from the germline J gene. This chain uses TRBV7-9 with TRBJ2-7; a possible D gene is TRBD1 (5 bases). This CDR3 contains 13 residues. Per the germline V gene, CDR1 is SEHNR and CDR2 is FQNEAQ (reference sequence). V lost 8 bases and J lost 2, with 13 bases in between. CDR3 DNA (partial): TGTGCCAGCCAACCGACAGAGACCTACGAG. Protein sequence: CASQPTETYE. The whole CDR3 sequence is CASQPTETYEQYF.

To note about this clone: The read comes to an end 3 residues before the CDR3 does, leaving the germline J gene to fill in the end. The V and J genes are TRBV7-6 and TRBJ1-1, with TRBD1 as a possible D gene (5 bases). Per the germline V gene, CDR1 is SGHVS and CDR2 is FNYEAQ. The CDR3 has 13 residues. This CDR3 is CASSLADTTRAFF. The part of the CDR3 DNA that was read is TGTGCCAGCAGCTTAGCGGACACCACAAGG. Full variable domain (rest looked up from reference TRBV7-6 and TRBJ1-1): GAGVSQSPRYKVTKRGQDVALRCDPISGHVSLYWYRQALGQGPEFLTYFNYEAQQDKSGLPNDRFSAERPEGSISTLTIQRTEQRDSAMYRCASSLADTTRAFFGQGTRLTVV.

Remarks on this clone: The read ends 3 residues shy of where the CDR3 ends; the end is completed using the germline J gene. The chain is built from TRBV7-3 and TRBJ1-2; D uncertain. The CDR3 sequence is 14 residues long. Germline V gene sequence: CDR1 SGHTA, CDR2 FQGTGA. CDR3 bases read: TGTGCCAGCAGCCCTGGACTAAGGGCAGATACC. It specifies CASSPGLRADT. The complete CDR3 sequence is CASSPGLRADTYTF.

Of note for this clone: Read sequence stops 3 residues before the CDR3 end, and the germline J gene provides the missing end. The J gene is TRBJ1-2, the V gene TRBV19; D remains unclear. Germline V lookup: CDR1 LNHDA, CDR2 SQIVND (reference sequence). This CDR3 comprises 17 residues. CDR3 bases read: TGTGCCAGTAGTTTAGGACTAGCGGGAGCCTTCTCAGATGAC. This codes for CASSLGLAGAFSDD. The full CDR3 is CASSLGLAGAFSDDYTF.

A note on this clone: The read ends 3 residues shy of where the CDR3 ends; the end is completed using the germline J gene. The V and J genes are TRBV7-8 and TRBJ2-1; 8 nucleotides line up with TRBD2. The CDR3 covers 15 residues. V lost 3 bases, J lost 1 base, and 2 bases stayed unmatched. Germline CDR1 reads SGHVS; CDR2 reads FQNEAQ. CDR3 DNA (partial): TGTGCCAGCAGCTTTAGCGGGGTGTCCTACAATGAG. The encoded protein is CASSFSGVSYNE. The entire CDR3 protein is CASSFSGVSYNEQFF.

The CDR3 here is CASSAGTPVYNEQFF. Partial CDR3 DNA: TGTGCCAGCAGCGCCGGGACACCCGTATACAATGAG. The chain couples TRBV7-3 to TRBJ2-1; D possibly corresponds to TRBD1 (6 bases). The read finishes 3 residues shy of the CDR3 end, and the germline J gene is used to complete it. The CDR3 loop spans 15 amino acids. V was cut by 5 bases and J by 4 bases, with 15 bases left in between. Germline CDR1 is SGHTA and CDR2 is FQGTGA.

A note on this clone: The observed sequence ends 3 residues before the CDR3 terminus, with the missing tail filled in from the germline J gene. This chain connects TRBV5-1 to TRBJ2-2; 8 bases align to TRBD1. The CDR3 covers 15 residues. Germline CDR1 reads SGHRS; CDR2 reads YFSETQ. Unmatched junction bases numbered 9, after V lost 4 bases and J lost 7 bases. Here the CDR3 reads CASSAGQGRSGELFF. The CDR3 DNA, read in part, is TGCGCCAGCAGCGCAGGACAGGGAAGGAGCGGGGAG.

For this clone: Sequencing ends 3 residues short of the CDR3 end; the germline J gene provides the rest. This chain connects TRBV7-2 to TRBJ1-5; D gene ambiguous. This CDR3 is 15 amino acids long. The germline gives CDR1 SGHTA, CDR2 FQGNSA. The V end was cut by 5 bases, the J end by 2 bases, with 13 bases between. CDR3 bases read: TGTGCCAGCAGCACCAGCGGGGTGGGCAATCAGCCC. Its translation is CASSTSGVGNQP. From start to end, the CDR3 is CASSTSGVGNQPQHF.

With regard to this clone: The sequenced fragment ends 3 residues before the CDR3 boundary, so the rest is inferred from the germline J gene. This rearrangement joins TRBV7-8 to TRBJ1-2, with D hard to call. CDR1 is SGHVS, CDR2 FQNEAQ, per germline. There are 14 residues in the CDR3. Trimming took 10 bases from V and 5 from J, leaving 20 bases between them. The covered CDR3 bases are TGTGCCACAGCCCCTCCGGCGGCCCGTTATGGC. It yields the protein CATAPPAARYG. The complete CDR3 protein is CATAPPAARYGYTF.

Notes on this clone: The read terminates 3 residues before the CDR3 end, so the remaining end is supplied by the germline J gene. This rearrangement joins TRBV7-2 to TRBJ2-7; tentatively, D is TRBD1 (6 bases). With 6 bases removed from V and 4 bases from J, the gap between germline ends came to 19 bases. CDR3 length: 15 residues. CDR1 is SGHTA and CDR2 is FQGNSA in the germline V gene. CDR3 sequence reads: CASRLRSPGVYEQYF. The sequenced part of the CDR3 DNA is TGTGCCAGCAGGCTCCGAAGTCCAGGGGTTTACGAG.

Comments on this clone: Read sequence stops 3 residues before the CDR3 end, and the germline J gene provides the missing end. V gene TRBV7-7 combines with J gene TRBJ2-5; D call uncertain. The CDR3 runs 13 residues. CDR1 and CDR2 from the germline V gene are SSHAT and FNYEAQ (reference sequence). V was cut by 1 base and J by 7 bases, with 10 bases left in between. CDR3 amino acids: CASSLDPPGTQYF. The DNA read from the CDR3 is TGTGCCAGCAGCTTAGATCCCCCGGGGACC.

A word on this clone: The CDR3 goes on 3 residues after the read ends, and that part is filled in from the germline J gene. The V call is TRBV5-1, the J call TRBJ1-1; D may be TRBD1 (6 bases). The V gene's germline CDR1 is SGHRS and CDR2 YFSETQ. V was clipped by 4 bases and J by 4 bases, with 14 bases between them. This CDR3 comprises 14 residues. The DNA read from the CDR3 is TGCGCCAGCAGCGGTGGGGGCGCAGCCACTGAA. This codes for CASSGGGAATE. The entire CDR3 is CASSGGGAATEAFF.

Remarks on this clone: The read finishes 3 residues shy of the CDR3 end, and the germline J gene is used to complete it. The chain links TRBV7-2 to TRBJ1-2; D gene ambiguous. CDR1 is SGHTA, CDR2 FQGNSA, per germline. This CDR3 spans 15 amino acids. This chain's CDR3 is CASSLGLGLPTDYTF. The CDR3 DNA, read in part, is TGTGCCAGCAGCTTAGGTCTTGGACTCCCCACTGAC.

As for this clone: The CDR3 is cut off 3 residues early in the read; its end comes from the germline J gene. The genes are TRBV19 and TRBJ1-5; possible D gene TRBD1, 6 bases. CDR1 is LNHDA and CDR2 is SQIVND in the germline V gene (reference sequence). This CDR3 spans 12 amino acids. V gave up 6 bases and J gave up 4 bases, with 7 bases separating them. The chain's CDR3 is CASRQGNQPQHF. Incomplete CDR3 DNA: TGTGCCAGTAGACAGGGTAATCAGCCC.

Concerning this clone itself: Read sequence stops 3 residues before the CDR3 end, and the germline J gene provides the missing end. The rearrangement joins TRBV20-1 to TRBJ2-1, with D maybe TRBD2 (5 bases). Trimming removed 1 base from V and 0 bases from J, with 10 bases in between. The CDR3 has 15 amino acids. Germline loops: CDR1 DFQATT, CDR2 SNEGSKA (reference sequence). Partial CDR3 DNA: TGCAGTGCTAGAGCAAGCGGTCGCTCCTACAATGAG. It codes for CSARASGRSYNE. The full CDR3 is CSARASGRSYNEQFF.

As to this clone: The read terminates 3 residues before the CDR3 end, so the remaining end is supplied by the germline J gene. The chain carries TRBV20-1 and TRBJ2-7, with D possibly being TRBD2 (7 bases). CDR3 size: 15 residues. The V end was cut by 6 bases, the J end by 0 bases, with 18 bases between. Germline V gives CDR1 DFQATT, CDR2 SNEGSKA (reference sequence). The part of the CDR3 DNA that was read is TGCAGTGCGAATGTTTGGGGGGGCCACTCCTACGAG. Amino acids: CSANVWGGHSYE. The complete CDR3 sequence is CSANVWGGHSYEQYF.

Here the CDR3 reads CASSLGPGSPYGYTF. Partial CDR3 DNA: TGTGCCAGCAGCTTAGGGCCAGGGTCACCCTATGGC. J is TRBJ1-2 and V is TRBV7-2; D might be TRBD1 (5 bases). The read ends 3 residues before the CDR3 terminus; that terminus is restored from the germline J gene. The CDR3 covers 15 residues. V lost 1 base, J lost 4 bases, and 13 bases lay in between. Germline-derived CDR1 and CDR2 are SGHTA and FQGNSA.

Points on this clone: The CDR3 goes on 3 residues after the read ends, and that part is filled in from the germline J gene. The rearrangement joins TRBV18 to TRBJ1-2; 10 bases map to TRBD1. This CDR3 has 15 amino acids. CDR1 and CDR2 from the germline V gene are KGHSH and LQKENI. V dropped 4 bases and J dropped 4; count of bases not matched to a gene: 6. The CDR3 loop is CASSLRQGAFYGYTF. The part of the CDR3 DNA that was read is TGTGCCAGCTCACTACGACAGGGGGCATTCTATGGC.

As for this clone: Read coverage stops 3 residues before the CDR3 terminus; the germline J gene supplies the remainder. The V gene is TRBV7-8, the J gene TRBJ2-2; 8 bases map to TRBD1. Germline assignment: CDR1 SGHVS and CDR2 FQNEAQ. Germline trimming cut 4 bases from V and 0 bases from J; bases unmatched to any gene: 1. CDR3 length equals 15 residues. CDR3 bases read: TGTGCCAGCAGCTCGACAGGGGCGAACACCGGGGAG. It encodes CASSSTGANTGE. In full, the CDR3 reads CASSSTGANTGELFF.

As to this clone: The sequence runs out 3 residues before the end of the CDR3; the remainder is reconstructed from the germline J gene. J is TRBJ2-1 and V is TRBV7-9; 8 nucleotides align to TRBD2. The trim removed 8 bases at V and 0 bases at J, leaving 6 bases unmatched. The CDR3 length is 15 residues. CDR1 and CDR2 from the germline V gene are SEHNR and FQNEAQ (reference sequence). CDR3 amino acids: CASGSGTSSYNEQFF. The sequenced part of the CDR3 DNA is TGTGCCAGCGGTAGCGGGACCAGCTCCTACAATGAG.